These 24 T cell receptor beta chains share one sample of origin, sequenced in a study of blood T cells in healthy people across ages (dated by TCRdb to the mid-2010s). Libraries came from 5' RACE. The reads were generated on an Illumina HiSeq 2500. The second PCR ran for roughly 6 to 11 cycles and used a J-beta primer mix along with a sample-barcoded 5' primer. TCRdb reprocessing: public reads trimmed at Q25 with fastp, clones called with MiXCR, in-frame beta chains kept. Each CDR3 protein appears once, grouped with its most common genes and DNA. In all, the sample holds roughly 1,300,000 distinct CDR3 sequences, and around 55% of those were seen once. Under 8.5% of the sample rests with the top ten. Material: blood. The receptors come from a man between 18 and 35 years old in good health.

The sample holds a few counts of this clonotype. For the CDR3, the DNA is TGCAGCGTCTCCCACCGGTCTTACGAGCAGTACTTC. This sequence encodes CSVSHRSYEQYF. This sequence joins TRBV29-1 and TRBJ2-7; D ambiguous. V was clipped by 6 bases and J by 4 bases, with 13 bases between them. Germline loops: CDR1 SQVTM, CDR2 ANQGSEA. CDR3 size: 12 residues.

The gene calls are TRBV6-1 and TRBJ1-2; D is ambiguous. Germline assignment: CDR1 MNHNS and CDR2 SASEGT. Trimming took 4 bases from V and 5 from J, leaving 20 bases between them. The CDR3 contains 16 residues. DNA of the CDR3: TGTGCCAGCAGTGGGTCCCGTCGGCTAAGGGAATATGGCTACACCTTC. Its translation: CASSGSRRLREYGYTF.

This clonotype was found a few times. The rearrangement links TRBV29-1 to TRBJ2-7, with a weak D call TRBD2 (5 bases). The CDR3 length is 12 residues. Germline V lookup: CDR1 SQVTM, CDR2 ANQGSEA. V lost 4 bases to trimming and J lost 3 bases, with 10 bases between them. CDR3 sequence: CSVGRRGYEQYF. The CDR3, as DNA: TGCAGCGTTGGGCGACGGGGCTACGAGCAGTACTTC.

V is TRBV3-1 and J is TRBJ1-4; D gene uncertain. CDR1 and CDR2 from the germline V gene are LGHDT and YNNKEL (reference sequence). The CDR3 runs to 14 residues. Trimming cost V 0 bases and J 8 bases, with 10 bases left between them. The CDR3: CASSQDFSGEKLFF. In DNA form, the CDR3 reads TGTGCCAGCAGCCAAGATTTCTCAGGCGAAAAACTGTTTTTT. The entire variable domain, with the rest obtained from reference TRBV3-1 and TRBJ1-4, is as follows: DTAVSQTPKYLVTQMGNDKSIKCEQNLGHDTMYWYKQDSKKFLKIMFSYNNKELIINETVPNRFSPKSPDKAHLNLHINSLELGDSAVYFCASSQDFSGEKLFFGSGTQLSVL.

Only a few counts were recorded for this clonotype. This rearrangement joins TRBV4-1 to TRBJ2-7, with D possibly matching TRBD2 (5 bases). Germline assignment: CDR1 MGHRA and CDR2 YSYEKL. The CDR3 has 16 amino acids. V dropped 0 bases and J dropped 3 bases, with 15 bases sitting between them. The CDR3 nucleotides read TGCGCCAGCAGCCAAGATGGTGGACTTCCCGTCTACGAGCAGTACTTC. Its translation: CASSQDGGLPVYEQYF.

The gene calls are TRBV6-1 and TRBJ2-5; D remains unclear. Germline V lookup: CDR1 MNHNS, CDR2 SASEGT. This CDR3 region has 11 residues. V was cut by 0 bases and J by 11 bases, with 7 bases left in between. The CDR3 coding sequence is TGTGCCAGCAGTGAAGCCTTCAAGCAGTACTTC. Its translation: CASSEAFKQYF.

This chain uses TRBV15 with TRBJ1-2, with TRBD1 matching over 7 bases. The CDR3 totals 12 residues. V shed 9 bases and J 0 bases; nucleotides not matched to a gene: 1. Germline V gene lookup returns CDR1 LNHNV and CDR2 YYDKDF (reference sequence). The CDR3 nucleotides are TGTGCCACAACAGGGGCTAACTATGGCTACACCTTC. Translating it yields CATTGANYGYTF.

This chain joins TRBV20-1 and TRBJ2-4; TRBD2 is a possible D gene (5 bases). CDR1 and CDR2 from the germline V gene are DFQATT and SNEGSKA (reference sequence). CDR3 length equals 14 residues. The V end lost 3 bases, the J end lost 2 bases, and 11 bases lay between the germline ends. The CDR3 DNA follows: TGCAGTGCTAGGACCGGGGTTCCCAAAAACATTCAGTACTTC. Its protein product is CSARTGVPKNIQYF.

The CDR3 DNA reads TGTGCCAGCAGCCACTCACAGCACAATGAGCAGTTCTTC. It specifies CASSHSQHNEQFF. The rearrangement uses TRBV3-1 and TRBJ2-1; no clear D gene. V lost 3 bases and J lost 5, with 8 bases in between. CDR1 is LGHDT, CDR2 YNNKEL, per germline (reference sequence). The CDR3 length is 13 residues.

The gene calls are TRBV6-5 and TRBJ2-3, with D perhaps matching TRBD2 (6 bases). Trimming removed 11 bases at V and 5 bases at J, with 11 bases between. The germline CDR1 and CDR2 sequences are MNHEY and SVGAGI. The CDR3 loop spans 11 amino acids. CDR3 nucleotides: TGTGCCCACCCAGCGGGAGATACGCAGTATTTT. This translates into CAHPAGDTQYF.

This sequence joins TRBV20-1 and TRBJ1-6; the D gene is possibly TRBD1 (5 bases). Trimming cost V 7 bases and J 6 bases, with 10 bases left between them. The CDR3 sequence is 12 residues long. In germline, CDR1 is DFQATT, CDR2 SNEGSKA (reference sequence). DNA of the CDR3: TGCAGTGTTGGCAGGGTTAATTCACCCCTCCACTTT. This encodes CSVGRVNSPLHF.

The rearrangement links TRBV27 to TRBJ2-1; TRBD2 is a possible D gene (6 bases). Judging by the DNA end, TRBJ2-7 fits better; the J call may be wrong. The CDR3 has 15 residues. CDR1 MNHEY and CDR2 SMNVEV come from the germline V gene (reference sequence). DNA for the CDR3: TGTGCCAGCAGTTTATCGACTAGGACGTACAATGAGCAGTACTTC. It codes for CASSLSTRTYNEQYF.

The CDR3 DNA is TGCGCCAGCAGCTTGGCCCCCGGGGATATCACCTACGAGCAGTACTTC. Amino acids: CASSLAPGDITYEQYF. The chain links TRBV5-1 to TRBJ2-4, with TRBD2 as a possible D gene (5 bases). TRBJ2-7 matches the DNA end more closely, so the J call is doubtful. There are 16 residues in the CDR3. Germline V CDR1 and CDR2: SGHRS, YFSETQ.

The rearrangement uses TRBV12-3 or TRBV12-4 and TRBJ1-1; 9 nucleotides align to TRBD1. V shed 5 bases, J shed 8 bases, and the junction held 9 bases outside the gene matches. This CDR3 has 14 amino acids. The CDR3 loop reads CASSLQGAVSEAFF. DNA of the CDR3: TGTGCCAGCAGTCTACAGGGGGCGGTTTCGGAAGCTTTCTTT.

The V and J genes are TRBV5-1 and TRBJ2-1; D gene uncertain. V gave up 0 bases and J gave up 6 bases, with 16 bases separating them. Germline V gene sequence: CDR1 SGHRS, CDR2 YFSETQ. The CDR3 loop spans 16 amino acids. The CDR3 sequence is CASSLALPGASNEQFF. The CDR3, as DNA: TGCGCCAGCAGCTTGGCCCTGCCTGGAGCGAGCAATGAGCAGTTCTTC.

The rearrangement uses TRBV12-3 or TRBV12-4 and TRBJ2-7; no reliable D call. V was shortened by 5 bases and J by 7 bases, with 9 bases between the two germline ends. The length of the CDR3 is 11 residues. This CDR3 is CASSIFREQYF. The CDR3 DNA reads as TGTGCCAGCAGTATTTTTAGGGAGCAGTACTTC.

The gene calls are TRBV6-2 or TRBV6-3 and TRBJ2-7; D not certain. Germline CDR1 and CDR2: MNHEY and SVGEGT. V dropped 2 bases and J dropped 0 bases, with 5 bases sitting between them. The CDR3 consists of 13 residues. The CDR3 reads CASSYDGSYEQYF. The CDR3 DNA reads TGTGCCAGCAGTTACGACGGCTCCTACGAGCAGTACTTC.

The chain is built from TRBV20-1 and TRBJ2-1; unclear D gene. Germline V gene sequence: CDR1 DFQATT, CDR2 SNEGSKA (reference sequence). The CDR3 runs 16 residues. V was pared by 5 bases and J by 7 bases, with 24 bases between. The CDR3 loop is CSAAGDLGREGNEQFF. The CDR3 DNA reads as TGCAGTGCTGCAGGTGACCTCGGTAGGGAAGGAAATGAGCAGTTCTTC.

This rearrangement joins TRBV15 to TRBJ2-1; D is undetermined. Looked up from germline, CDR1 is LNHNV and CDR2 is YYDKDF (reference sequence). CDR3 length equals 15 residues. Between the trimmed V and J ends, which lost 0 bases and 0 bases, there was a span of 6 bases. CDR3 sequence (DNA): TGTGCCACCAGCAGAGATGCAGTCTCCTACAATGAGCAGTTCTTC. Its translation is CATSRDAVSYNEQFF.

V usage is TRBV27 and J usage is TRBJ2-4, with D possibly matching TRBD1 (6 bases). This CDR3 is 14 amino acids long. Per the germline V gene, CDR1 is MNHEY and CDR2 is SMNVEV (reference sequence). Trimming removed 5 bases from V and 14 bases from J, with 22 bases in between. CDR3 coding DNA: TGTGCCAGCAGTGTTCTCAATCAGACAGGCTTAAAGTACTTC. As protein: CASSVLNQTGLKYF.

The chain uses TRBV4-1 and TRBJ2-1; D is uncertain. The CDR3 contains 15 residues. The V gene's germline CDR1 is MGHRA and CDR2 YSYEKL. The V end lost 4 bases, the J end lost 4 bases, and 14 bases lay between the germline ends. CDR3 sequence reads: CASSRGTAPYNEQFF. CDR3 sequence (DNA): TGCGCCAGCAGCCGAGGAACAGCGCCTTACAATGAGCAGTTCTTC.

This clonotype was counted once. This rearrangement joins TRBV4-3 to TRBJ1-2, with D possibly being TRBD1 (6 bases). The CDR3 runs to 15 residues. Deletions cut 1 base from V and 4 bases from J, with 13 bases between. CDR1 and CDR2 from the germline V gene are LGHNA and YSLEER. CDR3: CASSQATYRAYGYTF. The CDR3 DNA is TGCGCCAGCAGCCAAGCGACGTACAGGGCCTATGGCTACACCTTC.

In this sample, this clonotype turned up once. The chain recombines TRBV6-2 or TRBV6-3 with TRBJ1-1; D perhaps matches TRBD1 (5 bases). V shed 6 bases and J shed 5 bases, with 19 bases lying between them. The germline V gene has CDR1 MNHEY and CDR2 SVGEGT. CDR3 size: 15 residues. The CDR3: CASRLGLVGRTEAFF. CDR3 in DNA: TGTGCCAGCAGGCTCGGTTTGGTGGGGCGAACTGAAGCTTTCTTT.

V is TRBV4-1 and J is TRBJ2-2; D remains unclear. This CDR3 spans 15 amino acids. Germline V gene sequence: CDR1 MGHRA, CDR2 YSYEKL. The V and J ends lost 1 base and 2 bases respectively, with 8 bases between them. The CDR3: CASSQVTANTGELFF. For the CDR3, the DNA is TGCGCCAGCAGCCAAGTAACAGCCAACACCGGGGAGCTGTTTTTT.